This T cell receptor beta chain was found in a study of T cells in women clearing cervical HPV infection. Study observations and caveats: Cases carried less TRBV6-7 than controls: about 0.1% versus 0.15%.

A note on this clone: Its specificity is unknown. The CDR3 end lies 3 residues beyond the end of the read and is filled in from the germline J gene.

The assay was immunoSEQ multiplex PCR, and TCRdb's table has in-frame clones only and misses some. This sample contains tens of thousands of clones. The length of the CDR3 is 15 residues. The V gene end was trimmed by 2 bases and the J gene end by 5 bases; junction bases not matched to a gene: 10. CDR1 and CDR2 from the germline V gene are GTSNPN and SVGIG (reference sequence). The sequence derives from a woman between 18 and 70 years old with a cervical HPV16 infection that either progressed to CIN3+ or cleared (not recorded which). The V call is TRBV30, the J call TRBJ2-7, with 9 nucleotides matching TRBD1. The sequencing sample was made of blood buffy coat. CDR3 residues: CAWSQEDRGADEQYF. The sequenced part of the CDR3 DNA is TGTGCCTGGAGTCAGGAGGACAGGGGTGCCGACGAG.